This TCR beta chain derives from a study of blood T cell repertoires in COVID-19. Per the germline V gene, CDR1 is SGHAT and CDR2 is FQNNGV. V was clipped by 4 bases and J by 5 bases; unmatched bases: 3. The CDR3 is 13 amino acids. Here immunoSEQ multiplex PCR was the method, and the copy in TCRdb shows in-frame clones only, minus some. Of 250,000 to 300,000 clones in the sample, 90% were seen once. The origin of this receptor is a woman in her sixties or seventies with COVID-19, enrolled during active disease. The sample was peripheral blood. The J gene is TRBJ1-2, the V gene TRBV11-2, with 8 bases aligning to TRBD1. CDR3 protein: CASSSTGGYGYTF. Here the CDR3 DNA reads TGTGCCAGCAGCTCAACAGGGGGGTATGGCTACACCTTC.